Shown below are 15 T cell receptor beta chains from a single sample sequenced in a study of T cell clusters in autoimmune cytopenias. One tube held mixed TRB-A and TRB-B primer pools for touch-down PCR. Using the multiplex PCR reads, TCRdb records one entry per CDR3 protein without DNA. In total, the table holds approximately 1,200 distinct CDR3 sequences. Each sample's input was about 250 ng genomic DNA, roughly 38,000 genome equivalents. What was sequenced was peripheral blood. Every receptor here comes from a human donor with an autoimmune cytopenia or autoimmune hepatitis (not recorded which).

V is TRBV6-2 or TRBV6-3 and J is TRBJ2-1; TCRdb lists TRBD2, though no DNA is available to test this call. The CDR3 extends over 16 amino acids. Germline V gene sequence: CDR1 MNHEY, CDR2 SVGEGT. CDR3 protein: CASSPATSGGFNEQFF.

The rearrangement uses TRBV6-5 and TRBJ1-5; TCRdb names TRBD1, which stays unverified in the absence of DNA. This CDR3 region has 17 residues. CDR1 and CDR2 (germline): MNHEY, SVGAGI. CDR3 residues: CASSYSGQGSGGQPQHF.

CDR3 amino acids: CASSLLGETQYF. The V gene is TRBV25-1, the J gene TRBJ2-5. Germline loops: CDR1 MGHDK, CDR2 SYGVNS. The CDR3 is 12 amino acids.

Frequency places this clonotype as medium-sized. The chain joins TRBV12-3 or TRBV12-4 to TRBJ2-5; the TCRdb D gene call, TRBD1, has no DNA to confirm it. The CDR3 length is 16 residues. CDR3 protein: CASSLGSGGLGETQYF.

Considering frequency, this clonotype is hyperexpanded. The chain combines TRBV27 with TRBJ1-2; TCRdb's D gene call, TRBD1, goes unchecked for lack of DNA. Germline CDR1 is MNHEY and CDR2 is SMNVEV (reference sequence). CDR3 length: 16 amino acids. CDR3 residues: CASSLSVLDRTYGYTF.

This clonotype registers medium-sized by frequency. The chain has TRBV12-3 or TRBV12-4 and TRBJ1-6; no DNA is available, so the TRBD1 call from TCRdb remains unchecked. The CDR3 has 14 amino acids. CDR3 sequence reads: CASRTGGYNSPLHF.

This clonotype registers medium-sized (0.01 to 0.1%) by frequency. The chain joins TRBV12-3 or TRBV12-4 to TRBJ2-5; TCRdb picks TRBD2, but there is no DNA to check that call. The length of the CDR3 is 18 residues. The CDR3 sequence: CASSLSVGVTGVRETQYF.

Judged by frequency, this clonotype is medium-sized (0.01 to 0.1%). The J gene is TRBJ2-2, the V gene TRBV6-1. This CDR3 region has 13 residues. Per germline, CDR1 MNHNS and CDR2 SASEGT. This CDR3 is CASSTAEAGELFF.

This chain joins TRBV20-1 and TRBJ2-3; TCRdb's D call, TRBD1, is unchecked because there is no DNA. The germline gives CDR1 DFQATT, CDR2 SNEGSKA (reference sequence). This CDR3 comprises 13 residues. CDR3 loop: CSAQRGGTDTQYF.

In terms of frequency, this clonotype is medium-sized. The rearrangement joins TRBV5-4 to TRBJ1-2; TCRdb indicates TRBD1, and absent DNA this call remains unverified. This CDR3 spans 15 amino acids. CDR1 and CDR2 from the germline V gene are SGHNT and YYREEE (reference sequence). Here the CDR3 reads CASSLVQGDPYGYTF.

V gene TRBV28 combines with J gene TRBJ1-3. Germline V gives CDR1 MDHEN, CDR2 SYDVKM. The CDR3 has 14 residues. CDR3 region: CASSFRTSGNTIYF.

The CDR3 sequence: CASSASSGGETQYF. This chain uses TRBV6-1 with TRBJ2-5; the TCRdb call, TRBD2, lacks DNA for checking. The CDR3 runs to 14 residues. Germline assignment: CDR1 MNHNS and CDR2 SASEGT.

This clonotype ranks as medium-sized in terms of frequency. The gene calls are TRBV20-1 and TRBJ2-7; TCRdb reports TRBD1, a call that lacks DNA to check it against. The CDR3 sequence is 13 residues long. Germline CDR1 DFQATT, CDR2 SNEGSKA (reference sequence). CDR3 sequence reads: CSVLDRLWYEQYF.

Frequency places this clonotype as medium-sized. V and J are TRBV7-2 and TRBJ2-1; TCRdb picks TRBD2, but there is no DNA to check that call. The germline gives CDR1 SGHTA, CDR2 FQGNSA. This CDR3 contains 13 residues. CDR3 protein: CASSTLAGFEQFF. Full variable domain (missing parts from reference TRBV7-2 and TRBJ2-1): GAGVSQSPSNKVTEKGKDVELRCDPISGHTALYWYRQSLGQGLEFLIYFQGNSAPDKSGLPSDRFSAERTGGSVSTLTIQRTQQEDSAVYLCASSTLAGFEQFFGPGTRLTVL.

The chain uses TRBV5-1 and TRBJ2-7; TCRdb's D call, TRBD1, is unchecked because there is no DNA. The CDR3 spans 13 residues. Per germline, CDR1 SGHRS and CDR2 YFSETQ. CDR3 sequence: CASSTTGKGEQYF. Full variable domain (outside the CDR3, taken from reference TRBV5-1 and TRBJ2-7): KAGVTQTPRYLIKTRGQQVTLSCSPISGHRSVSWYQQTPGQGLQFLFEYFSETQRNKGNFPGRFSGRQFSNSRSEMNVSTLELGDSALYLCASSTTGKGEQYFGPGTRLTVT.